These 32 T cell receptor beta chains were sequenced from one sample in a study of blood T cell repertoires in COVID-19. The table came from immunoSEQ multiplex PCR; TCRdb's copy has only in-frame clones and leaves some out. In the table there are about 400,000 clones, 88% of which are singletons. Sequenced input: PBMCs or T cells enriched from blood (not recorded which). These receptor sequences come from a woman aged 25 to 39 with acute COVID-19.

This clone was observed at least ten times. The J gene is TRBJ1-1, the V gene TRBV24-1; D remains ambiguous. The CDR3 length is 13 residues. Trimming left V 5 bases short and J 1 base short, with 7 bases between. The germline CDR1 and CDR2 sequences are KGHDR and SFDVKD. In DNA form, the CDR3 reads TGTGCCACCAGTGCTGCAGGGAACACTGAAGCTTTCTTT. Translating it yields CATSAAGNTEAFF.

This clone was detected a few times. The chain recombines TRBV19 with TRBJ1-5; 7 nucleotides line up with TRBD1. This CDR3 is 16 amino acids long. Germline V CDR1 and CDR2: LNHDA, SQIVND (reference sequence). With V trimmed by 6 bases and J by 7 bases, 15 bases remained unmatched. CDR3 DNA: TGTGCCAGTAGGCCCCCGGGCAGGGGGACCCGGCAGCCCCAGCATTTT. It yields the protein CASRPPGRGTRQPQHF.

The chain combines TRBV9 with TRBJ1-2; 8 bases fit TRBD1. Trimming at V came to 0 bases and at J to 7 bases, leaving 5 bases not matched to a gene. Germline V gene lookup returns CDR1 SGDLS and CDR2 YYNGEE. There are 14 residues in the CDR3. The CDR3 DNA sequence: TGTGCCAGCAGCGTAGGGCAGGGGGCGATTGGCTACACCTTC. This translates into CASSVGQGAIGYTF.

This clone was seen only a few times. The chain carries TRBV7-2 and TRBJ1-1; D perhaps matches TRBD1 (6 bases). V gave up 2 bases and J gave up 6 bases, with 13 bases separating them. The CDR3 has 14 amino acids. Germline CDR1 is SGHTA and CDR2 is FQGNSA. The CDR3, as DNA: TGTGCCAGCAGCTTATCCGGGACACACTCTGAAGCTTTCTTT. It specifies CASSLSGTHSEAFF. The whole variable domain, remainder taken from reference TRBV7-2 and TRBJ1-1, is GAGVSQSPSNKVTEKGKDVELRCDPISGHTALYWYRQSLGQGLEFLIYFQGNSAPDKSGLPSDRFSAERTGGSVSTLTIQRTQQEDSAVYLCASSLSGTHSEAFFGQGTRLTVV.

The chain couples TRBV4-1 to TRBJ1-1; 7 bases line up with TRBD1. V shed 1 base, J shed 3 bases, and the junction held 8 bases outside the gene matches. The CDR3 is 16 amino acids. The germline CDR1 and CDR2 sequences are MGHRA and YSYEKL. The CDR3 here is CASSQGNRQGHTEAFF. The CDR3 DNA reads as TGCGCCAGCAGCCAAGGGAACAGACAGGGACACACTGAAGCTTTCTTT.

The chain uses TRBV6-5 and TRBJ2-7; D perhaps matches TRBD2 (6 bases). Per germline, CDR1 MNHEY and CDR2 SVGAGI. V shed 2 bases and J shed 7 bases, with 9 bases lying between them. The CDR3 extends over 12 amino acids. The CDR3 nucleotides read TGTGCCAGCAGTTACGATGGGGGGGAGCAGTACTTC. This translates into CASSYDGGEQYF.

The rearrangement links TRBV2 to TRBJ1-1, with D possibly matching TRBD1 (6 bases). V gave up 1 base and J gave up 7 bases, with 7 bases separating them. The CDR3 is 12 amino acids. The germline gives CDR1 SNHLY, CDR2 FYNNEI. The CDR3 DNA reads as TGTGCCAGCAGTGAAGGAGGGGGTGAAGCTTTCTTT. It is translated as CASSEGGGEAFF.

This chain links TRBV7-8 with TRBJ2-1; 7 positions agree with TRBD1. J lost 7 bases, V lost 5 bases, and 2 bases had no gene match. Germline V lookup: CDR1 SGHVS, CDR2 FQNEAQ. This CDR3 has 12 residues. CDR3 protein: CASSQTGNEQFF. The CDR3 bases are TGTGCCAGCAGCCAGACAGGGAATGAGCAGTTCTTC.

The V call is TRBV9, the J call TRBJ1-2; 10 bases agree with TRBD1. The CDR3 consists of 16 residues. Germline V gene lookup returns CDR1 SGDLS and CDR2 YYNGEE. V lost 4 bases to trimming and J lost 1 base; unmatched junction nucleotides: 7. This CDR3 is CASSFRQGALNYGYTF. The CDR3 DNA follows: TGTGCCAGCAGCTTTAGACAGGGGGCCCTTAACTATGGCTACACCTTC. Together with reference TRBV9 and TRBJ1-2, the CDR3 gives the full variable domain: DSGVTQTPKHLITATGQRVTLRCSPRSGDLSVYWYQQSLDQGLQFLIQYYNGEERAKGNILERFSAQQFPDLHSELNLSSLELGDSALYFCASSFRQGALNYGYTFGSGTRLTVV.

V and J are TRBV7-9 and TRBJ2-2, with 8 bases identical to TRBD2. V shed 6 bases, J shed 5 bases, and the junction held 11 bases outside the gene matches. Germline values: CDR1 SEHNR, CDR2 FQNEAQ (reference sequence). There are 16 residues in the CDR3. The CDR3 protein is CASSHRSGVGTGELFF. In nucleotides, the CDR3 is TGTGCCAGCAGTCACCGTAGCGGGGTTGGAACCGGGGAGCTGTTTTTT.

The J gene is TRBJ1-1, the V gene TRBV7-2; possibly TRBD1 for D (6 bases). The CDR3 contains 14 residues. V was clipped by 4 bases and J by 6 bases, with 15 bases between them. Germline assignment: CDR1 SGHTA and CDR2 FQGNSA. CDR3 bases: TGTGCCAGCAGCTCCGGGGGGCCTATCGCTGAAGCTTTCTTT. It translates to CASSSGGPIAEAFF.

This chain uses TRBV7-8 with TRBJ2-1, with 10 positions matching TRBD2. Germline assignment: CDR1 SGHVS and CDR2 FQNEAQ. The V and J ends lost 5 bases and 8 bases, in that order; junction bases with no gene match: 9. The length of the CDR3 is 15 residues. CDR3 loop: CASSQERGGIYEQFF. CDR3 DNA: TGTGCCAGCAGCCAAGAGCGGGGGGGCATATATGAGCAGTTCTTC. The variable domain in full, completed from reference TRBV7-8 and TRBJ2-1, reads GAGVSQSPRYKVAKRGQDVALRCDPISGHVSLFWYQQALGQGPEFLTYFQNEAQLDKSGLPSDRFFAERPEGSVSTLKIQRTQQEDSAVYLCASSQERGGIYEQFFGPGTRLTVL.

This sequence joins TRBV7-9 and TRBJ1-4, with 9 bases fitting TRBD1. The CDR3 is 17 residues long. After removal of 1 base from V and 0 bases from J, the junction contained 3 bases not matched to a gene. Germline values: CDR1 SEHNR, CDR2 FQNEAQ (reference sequence). CDR3 DNA: TGTGCCAGCAGCTTAGGGGGACAGGGCCCAACTAATGAAAAACTGTTTTTT. It encodes CASSLGGQGPTNEKLFF.

This sequence joins TRBV6-5 and TRBJ1-1, with D unresolved. CDR1 and CDR2 (germline): MNHEY, SVGAGI. With 7 bases removed from V and 0 bases from J, the gap between germline ends came to 12 bases. This CDR3 has 14 amino acids. CDR3 in amino acids: CASTSRKLNTEAFF. The CDR3 nucleotides read TGTGCCAGCACCTCGAGGAAGTTGAACACTGAAGCTTTCTTT.

The V gene is TRBV6-5, the J gene TRBJ2-7, with TRBD1 as a possible D gene (5 bases). The CDR3 covers 11 residues. V was pared by 9 bases and J by 7 bases, with 13 bases between. The germline V gene has CDR1 MNHEY and CDR2 SVGAGI. The CDR3 spells CASSKGIEQYF. CDR3 DNA: TGTGCCAGTTCTAAGGGGATTGAGCAGTACTTC.

V usage is TRBV2 and J usage is TRBJ2-5; 9 nucleotides match TRBD1. This CDR3 has 16 residues. V shed 10 bases and J 9 bases; nucleotides not matched to a gene: 21. Germline CDR1 SNHLY, CDR2 FYNNEI. The CDR3 protein is CATQAPDRGSLEAQYF. In nucleotides, the CDR3 is TGTGCCACCCAAGCTCCGGACAGGGGCTCACTGGAGGCCCAGTACTTC.

The genes are TRBV11-2 and TRBJ2-1; 12 positions agree with TRBD2. V was clipped by 5 bases and J by 7 bases; unmatched bases: 9. The CDR3 runs 16 residues. Germline CDR1 and CDR2: SGHAT and FQNNGV. CDR3 in amino acids: CASSLLAGGLPNEQFF. The CDR3 DNA follows: TGTGCCAGCAGCCTCCTAGCGGGGGGGCTCCCGAATGAGCAGTTCTTC.

This clone was recorded once. The V call is TRBV9, the J call TRBJ2-7, with 8 positions matching TRBD1. Germline V CDR1 and CDR2: SGDLS, YYNGEE. V lost 4 bases, J lost 3 bases, and 6 bases stayed unmatched. The CDR3 has 14 residues. This CDR3 is CASSLGQGNYEQYF. The CDR3 nucleotides are TGTGCCAGCAGCTTAGGACAGGGAAACTACGAGCAGTACTTC. The variable domain in full, completed from reference TRBV9 and TRBJ2-7, reads DSGVTQTPKHLITATGQRVTLRCSPRSGDLSVYWYQQSLDQGLQFLIQYYNGEERAKGNILERFSAQQFPDLHSELNLSSLELGDSALYFCASSLGQGNYEQYFGPGTRLTVT.

CDR3 amino acids: CASSLADRNYGYTF. The CDR3 DNA reads as TGTGCCAGCAGCTTGGCCGACAGAAACTATGGCTACACCTTC. The rearrangement links TRBV5-6 to TRBJ1-2, with D possibly TRBD1 on 5 matching bases. V lost 0 bases, J lost 2 bases, and 8 bases lay in between. This CDR3 comprises 14 residues. CDR1 is SGHDT and CDR2 is YYEEEE in the germline V gene.

In its sample, this clone was seen once. V is TRBV5-1 and J is TRBJ2-7; 8 positions match TRBD2. The CDR3 has 15 amino acids. The germline gives CDR1 SGHRS, CDR2 YFSETQ. The V gene end was trimmed by 4 bases and the J gene end by 0 bases; junction bases not matched to a gene: 6. The CDR3 loop reads CASSREGGSSYEQYF. CDR3 sequence (DNA): TGCGCCAGCAGCCGGGAGGGGGGTAGCTCCTACGAGCAGTACTTC.

The chain uses TRBV27 and TRBJ2-1, with D possibly being TRBD2 (5 bases). Germline loops: CDR1 MNHEY, CDR2 SMNVEV (reference sequence). The CDR3 spans 12 residues. Trimming stripped 2 bases from V and 10 bases from J, with 9 bases between. This CDR3 is CASSLEGSEQFF. CDR3 in DNA: TGTGCCAGCAGTTTAGAGGGTTCCGAGCAGTTCTTC.

This clone was found once. J is TRBJ2-2 and V is TRBV6-4, with a weak D call TRBD1 (5 bases). Germline V CDR1 and CDR2: MRHNA, SNTAGT. The length of the CDR3 is 14 residues. Trimming cost V 4 bases and J 4 bases, with 10 bases left between them. The CDR3 DNA reads TGTGCCAGCAGTGGTGGGGCGTCCACCGGGGAGCTGTTTTTT. Its protein is CASSGGASTGELFF.

V is TRBV5-1 and J is TRBJ2-3; TRBD2 agrees at 9 bases. The CDR3 is made up of 16 amino acids. Per germline, CDR1 SGHRS and CDR2 YFSETQ. Trimming cost V 2 bases and J 4 bases; bases outside gene matches: 8. Here the CDR3 reads CASSFLGGGASDTQYF. Written as DNA, the CDR3 is TGCGCCAGCAGCTTTTTGGGCGGGGGGGCTTCAGATACGCAGTATTTT.

This chain uses TRBV5-4 with TRBJ2-7, with TRBD2 as a possible D gene (7 bases). V lost 5 bases to trimming and J lost 7 bases, with 19 bases between them. The germline gives CDR1 SGHNT, CDR2 YYREEE (reference sequence). The CDR3 is 14 amino acids. The CDR3 nucleotides are TGTGCCAGCAGTTTGCTGGGGGGGCAGGGGGAGCAGTACTTC. Encoded protein: CASSLLGGQGEQYF.

The chain carries TRBV18 and TRBJ2-7; 10 nucleotides line up with TRBD2. V lost 5 bases, J lost 2 bases, and 21 bases stayed unmatched. Germline CDR1 and CDR2: KGHSH and LQKENI. The CDR3 contains 20 residues. The CDR3 sequence is CASSSRGGQTGTSGAYEQYF. The CDR3 region has the DNA TGTGCCAGCTCATCGAGAGGGGGACAGACCGGAACTAGCGGGGCCTACGAGCAGTACTTC.

This clone was recorded only once. The V gene is TRBV6-4, the J gene TRBJ1-2; TRBD1 matches 11 bases. After removal of 3 bases from V and 7 bases from J, the junction contained 7 bases not matched to a gene. The CDR3 is 15 amino acids. Germline V gene sequence: CDR1 MRHNA, CDR2 SNTAGT. CDR3 nucleotide sequence: TGTGCCAGCAGTGAAATTGGACAGGGGGCGCGTGGCTACACCTTC. Translation gives CASSEIGQGARGYTF.

The chain employs TRBV3-1 (or the pseudogene TRBV3-2) and TRBJ2-3, with 11 bases aligning to TRBD2. CDR3 length: 16 residues. Germline V CDR1 and CDR2: LGHDT, YNNKEL (reference sequence). V lost 5 bases, J lost 4 bases, and 8 bases stayed unmatched. The CDR3 DNA sequence: TGTGCCAGCAGCACCATAGCGGGGGGGCCCGCAGATACGCAGTATTTT. This translates into CASSTIAGGPADTQYF.

The CDR3 here is CASTSWGDNEQFF. The CDR3 DNA reads as TGTGCCAGCACCTCATGGGGGGACAATGAGCAGTTCTTC. The rearrangement joins TRBV2 to TRBJ2-1; possibly TRBD2 for D (6 bases). CDR1 and CDR2 from the germline V gene are SNHLY and FYNNEI. Trimming cost V 7 bases and J 5 bases, with 12 bases left between them. This CDR3 is 13 amino acids long.

This clone was seen a single time. V gene TRBV7-3 combines with J gene TRBJ2-3; TRBD2 is a possible D gene (6 bases). Trimming removed 2 bases at V and 3 bases at J, with 15 bases between. Germline CDR1 is SGHTA and CDR2 is FQGTGA. CDR3 length: 16 amino acids. CDR3 coding DNA: TGTGCCAGCAGCTTAGGCTGGGACCGGGGGACAGATACGCAGTATTTT. It encodes CASSLGWDRGTDTQYF.

J is TRBJ1-1 and V is TRBV12-3 or TRBV12-4; D remains unclear. Trimming shortened V by 5 bases and J by 2 bases, and 9 bases separated the two germline ends. The length of the CDR3 is 13 residues. CDR3 sequence reads: CASSPRSNTEAFF. The CDR3 nucleotides are TGTGCCAGCAGTCCACGTAGTAACACTGAAGCTTTCTTT.

The CDR3 is CASSQAGQGEKLFF. The CDR3 region has the DNA TGTGCCAGCAGCCAAGCAGGACAGGGGGAAAAACTGTTTTTT. V is TRBV3-1 (or the pseudogene TRBV3-2) and J is TRBJ1-4; 9 nucleotides agree with TRBD1. The length of the CDR3 is 14 residues. Looked up from germline, CDR1 is LGHDT and CDR2 is YNNKEL (reference sequence). V dropped 1 base and J dropped 8; count of bases not matched to a gene: 2.

V and J are TRBV19 and TRBJ1-2; possible D gene TRBD1, 5 bases. The CDR3 loop spans 13 amino acids. Germline-derived CDR1 and CDR2 are LNHDA and SQIVND (reference sequence). Trimming took 5 bases from V and 3 from J, leaving 10 bases between them. CDR3 residues: CASSLRVDYGYTF. CDR3 coding DNA: TGTGCCAGTAGTCTCAGGGTCGACTATGGCTACACCTTC.